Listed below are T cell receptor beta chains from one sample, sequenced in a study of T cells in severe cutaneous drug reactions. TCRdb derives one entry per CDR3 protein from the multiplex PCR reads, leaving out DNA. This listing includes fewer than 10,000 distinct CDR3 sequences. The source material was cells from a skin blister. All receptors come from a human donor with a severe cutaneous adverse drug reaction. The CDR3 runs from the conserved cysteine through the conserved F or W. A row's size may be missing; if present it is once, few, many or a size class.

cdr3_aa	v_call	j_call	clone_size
CASSSVEGTEAFF	TRBV6-6	TRBJ1-1	NA
CASSLSGSADTQYF	TRBV28	TRBJ2-3	NA
CASSPMGNTGELFF	TRBV18	TRBJ2-2	NA
CASSSLTSSWVEQFF	TRBV28	TRBJ2-1	hyperexpanded
CASSEWSGSRHTQYF	TRBV10-1	TRBJ2-3	NA
CASSLARDRPYEQYF	TRBV13	TRBJ2-7	medium-sized
CAWRGAGTPNTGELFF	TRBV30	TRBJ2-2	NA
CASSFAPQETQYF	TRBV28	TRBJ2-5	medium-sized
CASWADLGDTQYF	TRBV10-3	TRBJ2-3	NA
CSVRTGVVSQPQHF	TRBV29-1	TRBJ1-5	NA
CASSRAPGQGTYEQYF	TRBV4-1	TRBJ2-7	NA
CASSATGGSGEQFF	TRBV9	TRBJ2-1	NA
CASSLAYGGSYEQYF	TRBV5-1	TRBJ2-7	NA
CASSSTRYEQYF	TRBV6-2/TRBV6-3	TRBJ2-7	NA
CASSLSYSLYEQYF	TRBV5-4	TRBJ2-7	NA
CASSRRDGGGTGELFF	TRBV7-9	TRBJ2-2	NA
CASSYQGYEQYF	TRBV6-5	TRBJ2-7	NA
CASSESQNDEAFF	TRBV10-1	TRBJ1-1	NA
CASSQDWQGGQPQHF	TRBV4-2	TRBJ1-5	NA
CASSYPGGIYNEQFF	TRBV12-3/TRBV12-4	TRBJ2-1	NA
CATSDSWVADTQYF	TRBV24-1	TRBJ2-3	NA
CASSLALAGEVTPYNEQFF	TRBV7-6	TRBJ2-1	NA
CASRKFLSDTQYF	TRBV27	TRBJ2-3	NA
CASSSSGSFPYEQYF	TRBV13	TRBJ2-7	NA
CASSLRRENTGELFF	TRBV11-1	TRBJ2-2	NA
CASSLPGQGIGEQYF	TRBV5-5	TRBJ2-7	NA
CASSQGGGPTYEQYF	TRBV4-3	TRBJ2-7	NA
CASSTLGTGINEQFF	TRBV6-5	TRBJ2-1	NA
CASTPSGTGIYF	TRBV28	TRBJ2-5	NA
CASSQDSLAGGGGYNEQFF	TRBV4-1	TRBJ2-1	NA
CSATGGDTEAFF	TRBV29-1	TRBJ1-1	NA
CATSDAGGGRNEQFF	TRBV24-1	TRBJ2-1	NA
CASSLSVSVPGGRYGYTF	TRBV28	TRBJ1-2	NA
CASITSDTYNEQFF	TRBV19	TRBJ2-1	NA
CASTPGTGVYEQYF	TRBV19	TRBJ2-7	NA